The clone carrying this T cell receptor beta chain was found a few times. Its antigen is undetermined. The sample originates from a study of T cells after yellow fever vaccination. General study results and limits: Across the CD4 and CD8 compartments, a small share of clonotypes was present in both.

This CDR3 is built from 16 residues. V lost 6 bases to trimming and J lost 0 bases; unmatched junction nucleotides: 5. Germline values: CDR1 MNHEY, CDR2 SVGEGT. Template switching by 5'RACE produced TCR cDNA, adding a universal primer site and UMIs. TCRdb analysed the 5' RACE reads with MiXCR anew, one entry per CDR3 protein. The sample holds about 220,000 distinct CDR3 sequences; approximately 3% are singletons and the top ten take about 3.3%. This TCR derives from a man younger than 35 who received the YFV17D yellow fever vaccine. The V and J genes are TRBV6-2 or TRBV6-3 and TRBJ2-7; 13 bases fit TRBD2. The source was CD4+ T cells sorted from PBMCs, collected 10 days after the yellow fever booster vaccination. The CDR3 loop reads CASRSTSGGISYEQYF. The CDR3 nucleotides are TGTGCCAGCAGATCGACTAGCGGGGGGATCTCCTACGAGCAGTACTTC.